Shown below are 25 T cell receptor beta chains from a single sample sequenced in a study of blood T cell repertoires in COVID-19. Some clones are missing from TCRdb's copy, which holds only in-frame ones; the method was immunoSEQ multiplex PCR. This sample has more than 300,000 clones, with roughly 90% found just once. Sequencing was carried out using PBMCs or T cells enriched from blood (not recorded which). Every receptor here comes from a woman in her 30s who had recovered from COVID-19.

This chain uses TRBV7-9 with TRBJ1-1; D remains ambiguous. This CDR3 has 13 residues. Between the trimmed V and J ends, which lost 0 bases and 1 base, there was a span of 3 bases. CDR1 is SEHNR, CDR2 FQNEAQ, per germline (reference sequence). The CDR3 loop reads CASSLARNTEAFF. The CDR3 DNA reads TGTGCCAGCAGCTTAGCCAGGAACACTGAAGCTTTCTTT. The variable domain in full, with the rest retrieved from reference TRBV7-9 and TRBJ1-1, is DTGVSQNPRHKITKRGQNVTFRCDPISEHNRLYWYRQTLGQGPEFLTYFQNEAQLEKSRLLSDRFSAERPKGSFSTLEIQRTEQGDSAMYLCASSLARNTEAFFGQGTRLTVV.

The rearrangement joins TRBV4-3 to TRBJ1-1, with D tentatively TRBD1 (5 bases). Germline V gene sequence: CDR1 LGHNA, CDR2 YSLEER. The CDR3 runs to 15 residues. Trimming removed 4 bases from V and 4 bases from J, with 16 bases in between. Here the CDR3 DNA reads TGCGCCAGCAGCCCCGCCCAGGGCGTAATCACTGAAGCTTTCTTT. Residues: CASSPAQGVITEAFF.

The CDR3 loop reads CASSFQLDRSYEQYF. In nucleotides, the CDR3 is TGTGCCAGCAGCTTTCAACTAGACAGGTCCTACGAGCAGTACTTC. The chain combines TRBV11-2 with TRBJ2-7; perhaps TRBD1 as D (6 bases). From germline, CDR1 is SGHAT and CDR2 FQNNGV. V lost 3 bases and J 1 base, leaving 13 bases between the germline ends. This CDR3 is 15 amino acids long.

The count of this clone is one. This sequence joins TRBV5-1 and TRBJ2-3, with TRBD2 matching 8 bases. CDR1 SGHRS and CDR2 YFSETQ come from the germline V gene. Trimming at V came to 4 bases and at J to 5 bases, leaving 12 bases not matched to a gene. This CDR3 is built from 16 residues. CDR3 loop: CASSGYSGMGLDTQYF. The CDR3 bases are TGCGCCAGCAGCGGATATAGCGGGATGGGTTTAGATACGCAGTATTTT.

The chain recombines TRBV6-5 with TRBJ2-7; D perhaps matches TRBD2 (5 bases). Germline CDR1 reads MNHEY; CDR2 reads SVGAGI. The V and J ends lost 8 bases and 0 bases respectively, with 14 bases between them. This CDR3 contains 14 residues. The CDR3 loop reads CASDGGRLSYEQYF. The CDR3 DNA follows: TGTGCCAGCGACGGAGGCAGGCTCTCCTACGAGCAGTACTTC.

This clone has just one count. This chain links TRBV27 with TRBJ1-5, with D unclear. V lost 1 base to trimming and J lost 0 bases, with 7 bases between them. The germline V gene encodes CDR1 MNHEY and CDR2 SMNVEV (reference sequence). The CDR3 covers 15 residues. The CDR3 spells CASSLFRYSNQPQHF. In nucleotides, the CDR3 is TGTGCCAGCAGTTTATTCCGCTATAGCAATCAGCCCCAGCATTTT.

The chain joins TRBV9 to TRBJ2-2, with D perhaps matching TRBD2 (6 bases). The CDR3 contains 20 residues. The V end lost 0 bases, the J end lost 4 bases, and 25 bases lay between the germline ends. Germline CDR1 and CDR2: SGDLS and YYNGEE. The DNA of the CDR3 is TGTGCCAGCAGCGTAGCCCAAAGACTAGAAAAAACTTCGAGCACCGGGGAGCTGTTTTTT. Translating gives CASSVAQRLEKTSSTGELFF.

This chain joins TRBV7-9 and TRBJ1-1, with 8 positions matching TRBD1. The germline gives CDR1 SEHNR, CDR2 FQNEAQ (reference sequence). The CDR3 covers 14 residues. The V segment lost 5 bases and the J segment 4 bases; nucleotides outside the gene matches: 6. CDR3 loop: CASSTATGGTEAFF. The CDR3 DNA is TGTGCCAGCAGCACCGCCACAGGGGGCACTGAAGCTTTCTTT.

The CDR3, as DNA: TGTGCCAGCAGCTTATCCCGCGGGGGGGCCTTTTATGAGCAGTTCTTC. Translated, it gives CASSLSRGGAFYEQFF. The rearrangement links TRBV7-2 to TRBJ2-1; 9 bases match TRBD2. The trim removed 2 bases at V and 8 bases at J, leaving 10 bases unmatched. CDR3 length equals 16 residues. CDR1 and CDR2 from the germline V gene are SGHTA and FQGNSA.

V is TRBV5-1 and J is TRBJ1-1; the D gene is possibly TRBD1 (5 bases). Per the germline V gene, CDR1 is SGHRS and CDR2 is YFSETQ. There are 14 residues in the CDR3. The V end lost 0 bases, the J end lost 3 bases, and 9 bases lay between the germline ends. The CDR3 sequence: CASSLGIGDTEAFF. The CDR3 nucleotides read TGCGCCAGCAGCTTGGGTATAGGGGACACTGAAGCTTTCTTT.

The CDR3 nucleotides are TGTGCCAGCGCAGGGTCCCTAAGAGAAAAACTGTTTTTT. Encoded protein: CASAGSLREKLFF. This rearrangement joins TRBV27 to TRBJ1-4; weak D call: TRBD1 (5 bases). The CDR3 length is 13 residues. V lost 8 bases to trimming and J lost 8 bases, with 15 bases between them. Germline values: CDR1 MNHEY, CDR2 SMNVEV (reference sequence). The variable domain in full, with the rest retrieved from reference TRBV27 and TRBJ1-4, is EAQVTQNPRYLITVTGKKLTVTCSQNMNHEYMSWYRQDPGLGLRQIYYSMNVEVTDKGDVPEGYKVSRKEKRNFPLILESPSPNQTSLYFCASAGSLREKLFFGSGTQLSVL.

The chain has TRBV15 and TRBJ2-7; D remains ambiguous. Trimming removed 1 base at V and 3 bases at J, with 13 bases between. Germline lookup yields CDR1 LNHNV and CDR2 YYDKDF (reference sequence). The CDR3 runs to 15 residues. The DNA for the CDR3 is TGTGCCACCAGCAGAGGTGGCAGTGAGGTCTACGAGCAGTACTTC. Translated: CATSRGGSEVYEQYF.

CDR3 sequence: CASSAFTDTQYF. The CDR3 DNA reads as TGTGCCAGCAGTGCCTTCACAGATACGCAGTATTTT. The rearrangement uses TRBV25-1 and TRBJ2-3; D remains ambiguous. V lost 4 bases and J lost 2, with 4 bases in between. The CDR3 has 12 amino acids. Germline loops: CDR1 MGHDK, CDR2 SYGVNS.

V is TRBV29-1 and J is TRBJ1-2, with D perhaps matching TRBD1 (5 bases). The CDR3 spans 12 residues. Germline CDR1 is SQVTM and CDR2 is ANQGSEA. Deletions cut 0 bases from V and 8 bases from J, with 10 bases between. CDR3 coding DNA: TGCAGCGTTGAAGACCGACAGTCGGGCTACACCTTC. Translation: CSVEDRQSGYTF.

This clone was observed once. V is TRBV5-1 and J is TRBJ1-1; no definite D call. Germline values: CDR1 SGHRS, CDR2 YFSETQ. V was shortened by 3 bases and J by 2 bases, with 14 bases between the two germline ends. The CDR3 is 15 residues long. CDR3 region: CASSSTPDRNTEAFF. DNA of the CDR3: TGCGCCAGCAGCTCGACACCGGATAGAAACACTGAAGCTTTCTTT. Drawing the rest from reference TRBV5-1 and TRBJ1-1, the complete variable domain is KAGVTQTPRYLIKTRGQQVTLSCSPISGHRSVSWYQQTPGQGLQFLFEYFSETQRNKGNFPGRFSGRQFSNSRSEMNVSTLELGDSALYLCASSSTPDRNTEAFFGQGTRLTVV.

The chain combines TRBV19 with TRBJ2-4, with TRBD1 identical over 12 bases. Germline V gene sequence: CDR1 LNHDA, CDR2 SQIVND (reference sequence). CDR3 length equals 17 residues. J was trimmed by 2 bases and V by 0 bases; bases with no gene match: 2. DNA for the CDR3: TGTGCCAGTAGTATAGATGGGGACAGGGGGCCCAAAAACATTCAGTACTTC. Residues: CASSIDGDRGPKNIQYF.

This rearrangement joins TRBV30 to TRBJ1-2; no firm D call. Per the germline V gene, CDR1 is GTSNPN and CDR2 is SVGIG (reference sequence). The ends were cut back, 2 bases at V and 5 bases at J, with 9 bases in the middle. The CDR3 is 12 residues long. The CDR3 sequence: CAWSSPSYGYTF. Here the CDR3 DNA reads TGTGCCTGGAGTAGCCCGTCTTATGGCTACACCTTC.

The chain has TRBV28 and TRBJ2-7, with 7 bases matching TRBD1. Trimming took 4 bases from V and 5 from J; bases not matched to a gene: 5. The CDR3 covers 13 residues. Germline V gives CDR1 MDHEN, CDR2 SYDVKM. The chain's CDR3 is CASSWSGTDEQYF. The CDR3 region has the DNA TGTGCCAGCAGTTGGTCCGGGACAGACGAGCAGTACTTC.

This clone was observed a single time. V and J are TRBV18 and TRBJ2-5; D perhaps matches TRBD1 (5 bases). CDR3 length: 16 residues. Trimming pared 3 bases from V and 2 bases from J, leaving 16 bases between. Germline V gene sequence: CDR1 KGHSH, CDR2 LQKENI. The CDR3 region has the DNA TGTGCCAGCTCACCCCTGAAGTTTCAGGGTCAAGAGACCCAGTACTTC. It yields the protein CASSPLKFQGQETQYF.

The chain employs TRBV13 and TRBJ1-1; maybe TRBD1 (5 bases). The V end lost 2 bases, the J end lost 2 bases, and 9 bases lay between the germline ends. Germline V gene data show CDR1 as PRHDT and CDR2 as FYEKMQ (reference sequence). The CDR3 has 14 amino acids. CDR3 protein: CASSLRGYNTEAFF. CDR3 coding DNA: TGTGCCAGCAGCTTAAGGGGTTACAACACTGAAGCTTTCTTT.

The rearrangement links TRBV28 to TRBJ2-7, with 7 bases fitting TRBD2. V was clipped by 3 bases and J by 0 bases; unmatched bases: 20. CDR1 and CDR2 from the germline V gene are MDHEN and SYDVKM. The CDR3 length is 20 residues. The DNA of the CDR3 is TGTGCCAGCAGTTTCCCCTACTCCGGGTTGGGGGGGGGTTTCTCCTACGAGCAGTACTTC. It codes for CASSFPYSGLGGGFSYEQYF.

The chain carries TRBV5-1 and TRBJ2-2, with a weak D call TRBD2 (5 bases). V was clipped by 5 bases and J by 5 bases, with 13 bases between them. The CDR3 loop spans 14 amino acids. CDR1 and CDR2 from the germline V gene are SGHRS and YFSETQ. Here the CDR3 reads CASSRRVDTGELFF. The CDR3 DNA follows: TGCGCCAGCAGTAGGCGGGTAGATACCGGGGAGCTGTTTTTT.

The chain has TRBV7-2 and TRBJ2-7; 10 nucleotides agree with TRBD2. Germline CDR1 and CDR2: SGHTA and FQGNSA. This CDR3 has 15 residues. Trimming cost V 6 bases and J 2 bases; bases outside gene matches: 7. Written as DNA, the CDR3 is TGTGCCAGCAGTATTACTAGCGGGGCTCCCTACGAGCAGTACTTC. It is translated as CASSITSGAPYEQYF.

This sequence joins TRBV29-1 and TRBJ2-7, with TRBD1 matching over 11 bases. J gave up 7 bases and V 7 bases, and 9 bases lay outside the gene matches. The CDR3 loop spans 13 amino acids. Germline V CDR1 and CDR2: SQVTM, ANQGSEA. The CDR3 coding sequence is TGCAGCGCTGGGACAGGGGGAAAGGTGGAGCAGTACTTC. It is translated as CSAGTGGKVEQYF.

The chain carries TRBV28 and TRBJ1-1, with 9 positions matching TRBD1. The V gene's germline CDR1 is MDHEN and CDR2 SYDVKM. The ends lost 3 bases at V and 1 base at J; junction bases unmatched: 27. This CDR3 spans 23 amino acids. The CDR3 protein is CASSFPGLGLGNRGPWENTEAFF. In nucleotides, the CDR3 is TGTGCCAGCAGTTTCCCGGGGTTGGGGCTAGGGAACAGGGGGCCCTGGGAGAACACTGAAGCTTTCTTT.